The 29 T cell receptor beta chains listed next were all sequenced from one sample in a study of cytomegalovirus exposure and HLA in healthy donors. Use of 60 Vbeta and 13 Jbeta primers characterized the PCR. Generated by immunoSEQ multiplex PCR, the TCRdb table keeps only in-frame clones and is missing some. The data contain fewer than 300,000 clones, 80% of them singletons. Sequenced input: PBMCs. Receptor source: a girl aged 2 to 10 in good health and CMV-seronegative.

A single count supports this clone. The chain is built from TRBV9 and TRBJ1-2, with 7 bases aligning to TRBD1. Germline lookup yields CDR1 SGDLS and CDR2 YYNGEE. CDR3 length: 16 residues. The trim removed 0 bases at V and 4 bases at J, leaving 9 bases unmatched. The DNA of the CDR3 is TGTGCCAGCAGCGTAGCCAAGACAGGGCCAGGCTATGGCTACACCTTC. It specifies CASSVAKTGPGYGYTF.

This clone was observed a single time. The chain employs TRBV7-7 and TRBJ2-1; tentative D call: TRBD2 (7 bases). The germline V and J ends were trimmed by 2 bases and 2 bases, with 10 bases remaining between them. From germline, CDR1 is SSHAT and CDR2 FNYEAQ (reference sequence). The CDR3 has 15 amino acids. DNA for the CDR3: TGTGCCAGCAGCTTACTCGGGGGGCCCTACAATGAGCAGTTCTTC. Its translation is CASSLLGGPYNEQFF.

This clone was seen only a few times. The chain recombines TRBV5-4 with TRBJ2-1; a weak D match, TRBD2 (5 bases). This CDR3 has 15 residues. Germline lookup yields CDR1 SGHNT and CDR2 YYREEE (reference sequence). V lost 0 bases and J lost 4, with 11 bases in between. CDR3 sequence: CASSLAPTSYNEQFF. CDR3 DNA: TGTGCCAGCAGCTTGGCCCCCACTAGTTACAATGAGCAGTTCTTC.

V and J are TRBV10-3 and TRBJ2-7; 9 bases are a match to TRBD1. With V trimmed by 9 bases and J by 2 bases, 2 bases remained unmatched. CDR3 length equals 12 residues. Germline CDR1 is ENHRY and CDR2 is SYGVKD. This CDR3 is CAMGDRAYEQYF. The CDR3 coding sequence is TGTGCCATGGGGGACAGGGCCTACGAGCAGTACTTC.

The gene calls are TRBV9 and TRBJ2-5; TRBD2 aligns across 13 bases. CDR1 and CDR2 from the germline V gene are SGDLS and YYNGEE. This CDR3 spans 16 amino acids. Trimming removed 2 bases from V and 5 bases from J; junction bases left unmatched: 6. The DNA of the CDR3 is TGTGCCAGCAGCGTCGGGACTAGCGGGATGGGCGAGACCCAGTACTTC. Residues: CASSVGTSGMGETQYF.

The chain couples TRBV15 to TRBJ1-5, with TRBD1 matching 7 bases. Trimming removed 0 bases from V and 7 bases from J; junction bases left unmatched: 15. This CDR3 spans 18 amino acids. CDR1 and CDR2 from the germline V gene are LNHNV and YYDKDF (reference sequence). CDR3 amino acids: CATSRDRFMGTDEQPQHF. The DNA of the CDR3 is TGTGCCACCAGCAGAGATCGTTTCATGGGGACAGACGAACAGCCCCAGCATTTT.

This clone was recorded a few times. The chain links TRBV5-1 to TRBJ2-7; possible D gene TRBD2, 6 bases. The V gene's germline CDR1 is SGHRS and CDR2 YFSETQ. This CDR3 has 13 residues. The V end lost 0 bases, the J end lost 6 bases, and 10 bases lay between the germline ends. The CDR3 DNA reads TGCGCCAGCAGCTTGGCGGGAGAAGGCGAGCAGTACTTC. This gives the protein CASSLAGEGEQYF.

The chain has TRBV14 and TRBJ1-6; 8 nucleotides line up with TRBD1. The CDR3 is 15 residues long. Germline CDR1 is SGHDN and CDR2 is FVKESK. J gave up 14 bases and V 3 bases, and 12 bases lay outside the gene matches. CDR3: CASSQGTGLTWALHF. CDR3 nucleotide sequence: TGTGCCAGCAGCCAGGGGACAGGCCTAACTTGGGCCCTCCACTTT.

V is TRBV27 and J is TRBJ1-2; 7 nucleotides line up with TRBD1. CDR3 length: 20 amino acids. Germline-derived CDR1 and CDR2 are MNHEY and SMNVEV (reference sequence). V dropped 5 bases and J dropped 0; count of bases not matched to a gene: 21. The CDR3 here is CASSPLPRDSQRAANYGYTF. The CDR3 region has the DNA TGTGCCAGCAGTCCTCTTCCCCGGGACAGCCAGAGGGCTGCTAACTATGGCTACACCTTC.

The chain has TRBV7-9 and TRBJ1-5; D gene uncertain. V was clipped by 9 bases and J by 5 bases, with 11 bases between them. Germline assignment: CDR1 SEHNR and CDR2 FQNEAQ (reference sequence). The CDR3 is 12 amino acids. The CDR3 DNA is TGTGCCAGTGGAGATTGGGATCAGCCCCAGCATTTT. Its protein is CASGDWDQPQHF.

The rearrangement joins TRBV19 to TRBJ2-1, with 12 bases fitting TRBD2. The germline gives CDR1 LNHDA, CDR2 SQIVND (reference sequence). V trimming: 7 bases; J trimming: 4 bases; junction bases outside the gene matches: 11. This CDR3 is built from 17 residues. CDR3: CASTLTRTSGAYNEQFF. CDR3 DNA sequence: TGTGCCAGTACCTTAACTCGGACTAGCGGGGCGTACAATGAGCAGTTCTTC.

The table lists this clone with a few counts. The CDR3 bases are TGTGCCAGCAGTCCGAGCTCCTACGAGCAGTACTTC. Translating it yields CASSPSSYEQYF. The V gene is TRBV27, the J gene TRBJ2-7; D is undetermined. From germline, CDR1 is MNHEY and CDR2 SMNVEV (reference sequence). The V gene lost 5 bases and the J gene lost 0 bases, with 5 bases spanning the gap. This CDR3 spans 12 amino acids.

The chain recombines TRBV19 with TRBJ2-3; weak D call: TRBD1 (6 bases). Germline CDR1 reads LNHDA; CDR2 reads SQIVND (reference sequence). V dropped 2 bases and J dropped 7 bases, with 13 bases sitting between them. CDR3 length equals 14 residues. CDR3 amino acids: CASSIRRDIHTQYF. In DNA form, the CDR3 reads TGTGCCAGTAGTATACGCCGGGACATCCATACGCAGTATTTT.

This clone was seen once. The rearrangement uses TRBV29-1 and TRBJ2-7; 8 nucleotides line up with TRBD1. The V gene end was trimmed by 1 base and the J gene end by 2 bases; junction bases not matched to a gene: 7. The CDR3 extends over 15 amino acids. CDR1 and CDR2 (germline): SQVTM, ANQGSEA. CDR3 DNA sequence: TGCAGCGTTGAAGTAAGGACAGGGCCACCCTACGAGCAGTACTTC. Its protein product is CSVEVRTGPPYEQYF.

This rearrangement joins TRBV7-9 to TRBJ1-2; 7 positions match TRBD1. Germline V gene data show CDR1 as SEHNR and CDR2 as FQNEAQ (reference sequence). V was clipped by 3 bases and J by 7 bases; unmatched bases: 2. The CDR3 sequence is 12 residues long. The CDR3, as DNA: TGTGCCAGCAGCTTCGACAGGGCTGGCTACACCTTC. Protein sequence: CASSFDRAGYTF. The full variable domain, in which reference TRBV7-9 and TRBJ1-2 provide the parts outside the CDR3, is DTGVSQNPRHKITKRGQNVTFRCDPISEHNRLYWYRQTLGQGPEFLTYFQNEAQLEKSRLLSDRFSAERPKGSFSTLEIQRTEQGDSAMYLCASSFDRAGYTFGSGTRLTVV.

As DNA, the CDR3 is TGTGCCAGCAGCTTAGTAGACAGGGGGTTCCGGGCAGATACGCAGTATTTT. Protein product: CASSLVDRGFRADTQYF. V gene TRBV11-2 combines with J gene TRBJ2-3, with TRBD1 matching over 9 bases. CDR1 is SGHAT and CDR2 is FQNNGV in the germline V gene. This CDR3 has 17 residues. V trimming: 1 base; J trimming: 4 bases; junction bases outside the gene matches: 9.

The V gene is TRBV11-3, the J gene TRBJ1-2; D is possibly TRBD1 (5 bases). Per germline, CDR1 SGHNT and CDR2 YENEEA. Trimming pared 4 bases from V and 5 bases from J, leaving 11 bases between. This CDR3 region has 13 residues. In DNA, the CDR3 is TGTGCCAGCAGCTCTCCGGGGGGTTATGGCTACACCTTC. It specifies CASSSPGGYGYTF.

J is TRBJ2-5 and V is TRBV11-1, with 9 bases fitting TRBD1. Germline V gene data show CDR1 as SGHAT and CDR2 as FQDESV (reference sequence). J lost 4 bases, V lost 4 bases, and 13 bases had no gene match. CDR3 length: 17 residues. The CDR3 DNA reads as TGTGCCAGCAGCTGGGTACCGGGACAGGGAGTCGGAGAGACCCAGTACTTC. Amino acids: CASSWVPGQGVGETQYF.

This clone was seen a handful of times. CDR3 coding DNA: TGCGCCAGCAGCCTGGGAATCGGTGACAGGGCGCACACCATATATTTT. The encoded protein is CASSLGIGDRAHTIYF. The chain carries TRBV5-1 and TRBJ1-3; 7 nucleotides agree with TRBD1. V was clipped by 4 bases and J by 8 bases; unmatched bases: 15. The CDR3 is made up of 16 amino acids. Germline V lookup: CDR1 SGHRS, CDR2 YFSETQ.

The CDR3 nucleotides read TGTGCCAGCAGTTCGCAGGGTCCTTTGAATGCTGGCCCCACAGATACGCAGTATTTT. Its protein product is CASSSQGPLNAGPTDTQYF. The gene calls are TRBV28 and TRBJ2-3; possibly TRBD1 for D (5 bases). Germline V gene lookup returns CDR1 MDHEN and CDR2 SYDVKM. The CDR3 extends over 19 amino acids. Between the trimmed V and J ends, which lost 4 bases and 2 bases, there was a span of 25 bases.

Here the CDR3 reads CASSFYPTEADTQYF. DNA of the CDR3: TGTGCCAGCAGTTTCTACCCAACTGAGGCAGATACGCAGTATTTT. The gene calls are TRBV27 and TRBJ2-3; D is unclear. The length of the CDR3 is 15 residues. Looked up from germline, CDR1 is MNHEY and CDR2 is SMNVEV (reference sequence). Trimming shortened V by 3 bases and J by 4 bases, and 14 bases separated the two germline ends.

This clone was counted only a few times. This chain connects TRBV5-6 to TRBJ1-3; D unresolved. The germline CDR1 and CDR2 sequences are SGHDT and YYEEEE. This CDR3 contains 16 residues. Trimming pared 0 bases from V and 0 bases from J, leaving 10 bases between. The CDR3 nucleotides are TGTGCCAGCAGCTTGGTTGCGGCAGCCTCTGGAAACACCATATATTTT. Protein: CASSLVAAASGNTIYF.

The chain uses TRBV30 and TRBJ2-7; TRBD1 matches at 7 bases. J gave up 2 bases and V 6 bases, and 7 bases lay outside the gene matches. The CDR3 sequence is 13 residues long. Per germline, CDR1 GTSNPN and CDR2 SVGIG (reference sequence). The CDR3 nucleotides are TGTGCCTGTCTAAAGGGACAGCCCTACGAGCAGTACTTC. It is translated as CACLKGQPYEQYF.

V is TRBV9 and J is TRBJ2-6, with TRBD1 identical over 7 bases. J gave up 2 bases and V 4 bases, and 6 bases lay outside the gene matches. The CDR3 sequence is 16 residues long. CDR1 SGDLS and CDR2 YYNGEE come from the germline V gene. CDR3 residues: CASSSRTGAGANVLTF. In DNA, the CDR3 is TGTGCCAGCAGCTCCAGAACAGGGGCTGGGGCCAACGTCCTGACTTTC.

The rearrangement uses TRBV6-1 and TRBJ1-3; perhaps TRBD1 as D (6 bases). V lost 3 bases to trimming and J lost 0 bases, with 9 bases between them. The CDR3 is made up of 15 amino acids. The germline gives CDR1 MNHNS, CDR2 SASEGT. The CDR3 DNA sequence: TGTGCCAGCAGTGACAGGACAGTCTCTGGAAACACCATATATTTT. Its protein is CASSDRTVSGNTIYF.

The rearrangement joins TRBV9 to TRBJ2-1, with 7 positions matching TRBD2. Per the germline V gene, CDR1 is SGDLS and CDR2 is YYNGEE. V lost 3 bases to trimming and J lost 4 bases; unmatched junction nucleotides: 7. CDR3 length: 15 residues. Written as DNA, the CDR3 is TGTGCCAGCAGCGCAAGCGGGGCTCGGTACAATGAGCAGTTCTTC. It codes for CASSASGARYNEQFF.

The V gene is TRBV19, the J gene TRBJ2-3; TRBD1 is a possible D gene (5 bases). The germline V gene encodes CDR1 LNHDA and CDR2 SQIVND (reference sequence). Between the trimmed V and J ends, which lost 6 bases and 0 bases, there was a span of 10 bases. This CDR3 contains 14 residues. The CDR3 nucleotides read TGTGCCAGTAGAAGGGGTTTGAGCACAGATACGCAGTATTTT. This encodes CASRRGLSTDTQYF.

This chain connects TRBV20-1 to TRBJ2-1; D is perhaps TRBD2 (6 bases). CDR1 is DFQATT and CDR2 is SNEGSKA in the germline V gene (reference sequence). V gave up 6 bases and J gave up 9 bases, with 12 bases separating them. The CDR3 is made up of 11 amino acids. Here the CDR3 reads CSARRDPEQFF. CDR3 sequence (DNA): TGCAGTGCCAGGAGGGACCCTGAGCAGTTCTTC.

The chain uses TRBV6-5 and TRBJ2-5, with a weak D call TRBD1 (6 bases). Germline V gene sequence: CDR1 MNHEY, CDR2 SVGAGI. The CDR3 runs to 15 residues. Trimming took off 6 bases at V and 2 bases at J, with 16 bases between the two ends. CDR3 coding DNA: TGTGCCAGCAGCTATACAGGGATCTTACAAGAGACCCAGTACTTC. Amino acid sequence: CASSYTGILQETQYF.